One and the same sample provided the 30 T cell receptor beta chains below, sequenced in a study of blood T cell repertoires in COVID-19. Data came from immunoSEQ multiplex PCR; TCRdb stores just in-frame clones and leaves some out. The sample carries around 140,000 clones, nearly 80% recorded once. Sequencing was done on a sample of PBMCs or T cells enriched from blood (not recorded which). The origin of the receptors is a woman aged 45-59 years who had recovered from COVID-19.

The genes are TRBV28 and TRBJ1-4, with D possibly matching TRBD1 (6 bases). Trimming took 5 bases from V and 8 from J, leaving 18 bases between them. Germline CDR1 is MDHEN and CDR2 is SYDVKM. The CDR3 is 15 amino acids. Here the CDR3 DNA reads TGTGCCAGCAGTCCCCCTTACAGGGCGGTAGAAAAACTGTTTTTT. Amino acids: CASSPPYRAVEKLFF.

The V and J genes are TRBV28 and TRBJ1-5, with a tentative D call TRBD1 (5 bases). The CDR3 sequence is 15 residues long. CDR1 and CDR2 (germline): MDHEN, SYDVKM. V lost 3 bases and J 5 bases, leaving 14 bases between the germline ends. CDR3 protein: CASSLLSGSDQPQHF. CDR3 bases: TGTGCCAGCAGTTTGCTATCAGGGTCAGATCAGCCCCAGCATTTT. The complete variable domain, with remaining parts taken from reference TRBV28 and TRBJ1-5, reads DVKVTQSSRYLVKRTGEKVFLECVQDMDHENMFWYRQDPGLGLRLIYFSYDVKMKEKGDIPEGYSVSREKKERFSLILESASTNQTSMYLCASSLLSGSDQPQHFGDGTRLSIL.

The gene calls are TRBV5-1 and TRBJ2-5; 9 nucleotides line up with TRBD1. The CDR3 is 16 amino acids. The J segment lost 1 base and the V segment lost 1 base, leaving 5 bases of the junction unmatched. Germline V gene data show CDR1 as SGHRS and CDR2 as YFSETQ. The CDR3 region is CASSLTGGPLQETQYF. CDR3 nucleotides: TGCGCCAGCAGCTTGACAGGGGGCCCCCTCCAAGAGACCCAGTACTTC.

The chain carries TRBV10-3 and TRBJ1-2; 9 bases are a match to TRBD1. The germline CDR1 and CDR2 sequences are ENHRY and SYGVKD. This CDR3 has 13 residues. V lost 7 bases and J lost 8; bases outside the gene matches: 8. CDR3 residues: CAIKEGTGFGYTF. CDR3 nucleotides: TGTGCCATCAAAGAGGGGACAGGGTTCGGCTACACCTTC.

The chain combines TRBV19 with TRBJ1-5; the D is unclear. Trimming shortened V by 6 bases and J by 1 base, and 19 bases separated the two germline ends. The CDR3 runs to 17 residues. The germline gives CDR1 LNHDA, CDR2 SQIVND (reference sequence). The CDR3 region has the DNA TGTGCCAGTAGCGCATTGGAGGAGGGTTCGAGCAATCAGCCCCAGCATTTT. Translation: CASSALEEGSSNQPQHF. Together with reference TRBV19 and TRBJ1-5, the CDR3 gives the full variable domain: DGGITQSPKYLFRKEGQNVTLSCEQNLNHDAMYWYRQDPGQGLRLIYYSQIVNDFQKGDIAEGYSVSREKKESFPLTVTSAQKNPTAFYLCASSALEEGSSNQPQHFGDGTRLSIL.

The chain has TRBV19 and TRBJ2-2, with 10 nucleotides matching TRBD2. This CDR3 region has 16 residues. The J segment lost 6 bases and the V segment lost 10 bases, leaving 14 bases of the junction unmatched. Germline CDR1 and CDR2: LNHDA and SQIVND (reference sequence). The DNA of the CDR3 is TGTGCCACTTGGGGAGCTAGCGGGAGTCTATCCGGGGAGCTGTTTTTT. It is translated as CATWGASGSLSGELFF.

The V call is TRBV12-3 or TRBV12-4, the J call TRBJ1-1; D remains unclear. The length of the CDR3 is 12 residues. V dropped 5 bases and J dropped 1 base, with 5 bases sitting between them. The CDR3 region is CASSPGNTEAFF. The CDR3 bases are TGTGCCAGCAGTCCCGGGAACACTGAAGCTTTCTTT.

V is TRBV7-2 and J is TRBJ2-1; 7 bases are a match to TRBD2. This CDR3 has 18 amino acids. V lost 5 bases, J lost 2 bases, and 15 bases stayed unmatched. CDR1 is SGHTA, CDR2 FQGNSA, per germline. The CDR3, as DNA: TGTGCCAGCAGCCAAAGGGGCACGGGAGGCCCCCCCTACAATGAGCAGTTCTTC. Translation gives CASSQRGTGGPPYNEQFF.

This clone appeared a few times. This chain joins TRBV9 and TRBJ2-5, with TRBD2 as a possible D gene (7 bases). CDR1 is SGDLS and CDR2 is YYNGEE in the germline V gene. CDR3 size: 16 residues. Trimming stripped 3 bases from V and 5 bases from J, with 20 bases between. The DNA of the CDR3 is TGTGCCAGCAGCGGCACCCCAACGGGGGGCCCCGAGACCCAGTACTTC. This translates into CASSGTPTGGPETQYF.

This chain links TRBV11-3 with TRBJ1-3; maybe TRBD1 (6 bases). CDR3 length equals 14 residues. Trimming removed 5 bases at V and 4 bases at J, with 12 bases between. Per the germline V gene, CDR1 is SGHNT and CDR2 is YENEEA. The DNA of the CDR3 is TGTGCCAGCAGCATTTCAGGGGCCGGAAACACCATATATTTT. Encoded protein: CASSISGAGNTIYF.

The sample holds one count of this clone. The chain uses TRBV5-6 and TRBJ2-7; tentatively, D is TRBD1 (6 bases). V lost 3 bases and J 6 bases, leaving 19 bases between the germline ends. Per the germline V gene, CDR1 is SGHDT and CDR2 is YYEEEE. The CDR3 covers 15 residues. DNA for the CDR3: TGTGCCAGCAGCTACAGGGTTTTACTTTCGGGCGAGCAGTACTTC. It specifies CASSYRVLLSGEQYF.

V is TRBV28 and J is TRBJ2-1; D might be TRBD2 (5 bases). The CDR3 contains 17 residues. In germline, CDR1 is MDHEN, CDR2 SYDVKM. V lost 7 bases and J 4 bases, leaving 23 bases between the germline ends. CDR3 sequence: CASNPRTRGFEYNEQFF. The DNA for the CDR3 is TGTGCCAGCAACCCAAGGACCCGCGGGTTCGAATACAATGAGCAGTTCTTC.

The chain joins TRBV6-6 to TRBJ1-4, with D uncertain. With 6 bases removed from V and 0 bases from J, the gap between germline ends came to 5 bases. The CDR3 has 13 amino acids. Germline V gene data show CDR1 as MNHNY and CDR2 as SVGAGI (reference sequence). CDR3 sequence (DNA): TGTGCCAGCAGCGTTGCAACTAATGAAAAACTGTTTTTT. Its protein product is CASSVATNEKLFF.

The chain recombines TRBV5-1 with TRBJ2-2, with D perhaps TRBD1 (5 bases). CDR1 and CDR2 from the germline V gene are SGHRS and YFSETQ. The CDR3 covers 16 residues. The ends were cut back, 0 bases at V and 2 bases at J, with 11 bases in the middle. The CDR3 reads CASSLVGRVNTGELFF. The CDR3 bases are TGCGCCAGCAGCTTGGTCGGCAGGGTAAACACCGGGGAGCTGTTTTTT.

The gene calls are TRBV7-9 and TRBJ2-1; 9 bases are shared with TRBD1. This CDR3 has 13 residues. Germline CDR1 is SEHNR and CDR2 is FQNEAQ (reference sequence). After removal of 5 bases from V and 6 bases from J, the junction contained 2 bases not matched to a gene. For the CDR3, the DNA is TGTGCCAGCAGCCGGGGACAGGGCAATGAGCAGTTCTTC. Translated: CASSRGQGNEQFF.

This clone appeared a few times. The DNA for the CDR3 is TGTGCCAGCAGCCTTTACAGCGGGGGAGGGTACAATGAGCAGTTCTTC. It specifies CASSLYSGGGYNEQFF. V is TRBV3-1 (or the pseudogene TRBV3-2) and J is TRBJ2-1; 8 nucleotides match TRBD2. Germline trimming cut 4 bases from V and 4 bases from J; bases unmatched to any gene: 9. This CDR3 has 16 residues. Germline CDR1 is LGHDT and CDR2 is YNNKEL (reference sequence).

This chain joins TRBV2 and TRBJ2-2; the match to TRBD2 covers 8 bases. CDR1 SNHLY and CDR2 FYNNEI come from the germline V gene. The CDR3 length is 15 residues. With 4 bases clipped from V and 6 bases from J, the junction kept 7 bases outside the gene matches. This CDR3 reads CASSVQAGVPGELFF. The CDR3 coding sequence is TGTGCCAGCAGTGTGCAAGCGGGAGTCCCCGGGGAGCTGTTTTTT.

CDR3 sequence reads: CASRPGLAGFEQYF. The CDR3, as DNA: TGTGCCAGCAGACCGGGACTAGCGGGCTTTGAGCAGTACTTC. J is TRBJ2-7 and V is TRBV6-5; 12 bases fit TRBD2. This CDR3 has 14 residues. Trimming cost V 6 bases and J 7 bases; bases outside gene matches: 7. CDR1 is MNHEY, CDR2 SVGAGI, per germline.

V usage is TRBV6-5 and J usage is TRBJ2-6; D not resolved. The CDR3 runs to 14 residues. CDR1 and CDR2 (germline): MNHEY, SVGAGI. Trimming removed 10 bases at V and 1 base at J, with 11 bases between. CDR3 protein: CATTAQSGANVLTF. In DNA form, the CDR3 reads TGTGCCACTACAGCCCAGTCTGGGGCCAACGTCCTGACTTTC.

This clone came up a few times. This CDR3 reads CASSLPTGDHATDTQYF. The DNA for the CDR3 is TGCGCCAGCAGCTTACCGACAGGGGATCATGCTACAGATACGCAGTATTTT. The rearrangement uses TRBV5-1 and TRBJ2-3, with TRBD1 matching over 8 bases. Germline V lookup: CDR1 SGHRS, CDR2 YFSETQ. The CDR3 loop spans 17 amino acids. V lost 2 bases, J lost 3 bases, and 11 bases stayed unmatched.

The chain employs TRBV28 and TRBJ2-1; the D gene is possibly TRBD2 (6 bases). V lost 3 bases and J 7 bases, leaving 7 bases between the germline ends. Germline assignment: CDR1 MDHEN and CDR2 SYDVKM. There are 12 residues in the CDR3. The CDR3: CASSFRGNEQFF. In nucleotides, the CDR3 is TGTGCCAGCAGTTTTCGGGGGAATGAGCAGTTCTTC. The whole variable domain, remainder taken from reference TRBV28 and TRBJ2-1, is DVKVTQSSRYLVKRTGEKVFLECVQDMDHENMFWYRQDPGLGLRLIYFSYDVKMKEKGDIPEGYSVSREKKERFSLILESASTNQTSMYLCASSFRGNEQFFGPGTRLTVL.

The rearrangement joins TRBV28 to TRBJ1-4; D remains unclear. Germline V gene sequence: CDR1 MDHEN, CDR2 SYDVKM. Trimming removed 6 bases at V and 6 bases at J, with 14 bases between. This CDR3 contains 14 residues. This CDR3 reads CASSSGLGDEKLFF. The CDR3 DNA reads TGTGCCAGCAGCTCGGGTCTGGGAGATGAAAAACTGTTTTTT.

The rearrangement joins TRBV6-6 to TRBJ1-2, with 7 bases identical to TRBD1. The ends lost 4 bases at V and 4 bases at J; junction bases unmatched: 6. CDR1 and CDR2 from the germline V gene are MNHNY and SVGAGI (reference sequence). The CDR3 has 14 residues. The CDR3 reads CASSLNSGGYGYTF. CDR3 sequence (DNA): TGTGCCAGCAGTTTAAACTCAGGGGGCTATGGCTACACCTTC.

The chain employs TRBV19 and TRBJ1-2; 10 bases map to TRBD1. CDR3 length: 16 amino acids. Per germline, CDR1 LNHDA and CDR2 SQIVND (reference sequence). The trim removed 7 bases at V and 4 bases at J, leaving 12 bases unmatched. The CDR3 loop reads CASMRGQGPGGYGYTF. DNA for the CDR3: TGTGCCAGTATGAGGGGACAGGGGCCGGGCGGCTATGGCTACACCTTC.

The genes are TRBV29-1 and TRBJ1-2; D is uncertain. V lost 6 bases and J 0 bases, leaving 11 bases between the germline ends. The CDR3 is 13 residues long. Germline V gene lookup returns CDR1 SQVTM and CDR2 ANQGSEA. The CDR3 bases are TGCAGCGTATTCCTCCGGGCTAACTATGGCTACACCTTC. The encoded protein is CSVFLRANYGYTF. Drawing the rest from reference TRBV29-1 and TRBJ1-2, the complete variable domain is SAVISQKPSRDICQRGTSLTIQCQVDSQVTMMFWYRQQPGQSLTLIATANQGSEATYESGFVIDKFPISRPNLTFSTLTVSNMSPEDSSIYLCSVFLRANYGYTFGSGTRLTVV.

V and J are TRBV5-6 and TRBJ1-6; a possible D gene is TRBD1 (5 bases). Trimming cost V 6 bases and J 0 bases, with 13 bases left between them. Germline assignment: CDR1 SGHDT and CDR2 YYEEEE. This CDR3 region has 16 residues. The CDR3 is CASTQTVLSYNSPLHF. In DNA form, the CDR3 reads TGTGCCAGCACCCAGACAGTTCTCTCCTATAATTCACCCCTCCACTTT.

The table lists this clone with a few counts. The rearrangement uses TRBV2 and TRBJ2-1; 7 bases align to TRBD1. The CDR3 is made up of 16 amino acids. Germline-derived CDR1 and CDR2 are SNHLY and FYNNEI. The J segment lost 1 base and the V segment lost 7 bases, leaving 10 bases of the junction unmatched. CDR3 amino acids: CASKRQGQLSYNEQFF. CDR3 DNA sequence: TGTGCCAGCAAACGACAGGGACAACTTTCCTACAATGAGCAGTTCTTC.

The chain recombines TRBV7-2 with TRBJ1-2, with TRBD1 matching 8 bases. V was pared by 5 bases and J by 6 bases, with 11 bases of the junction left unmatched. CDR3 length: 15 residues. CDR1 SGHTA and CDR2 FQGNSA come from the germline V gene. The CDR3 protein is CASSPYQTGDDGYTF. Written as DNA, the CDR3 is TGTGCCAGCAGCCCTTATCAGACAGGGGATGATGGCTACACCTTC.

Here the CDR3 DNA reads TGTGCCAGCAGCCCAGTGACTAGCGGGACCTACGAGCAGTACTTC. It translates to CASSPVTSGTYEQYF. The chain employs TRBV5-4 and TRBJ2-7, with 11 bases identical to TRBD2. The V segment lost 4 bases and the J segment 2 bases; nucleotides outside the gene matches: 5. CDR3 length equals 15 residues. Germline assignment: CDR1 SGHNT and CDR2 YYREEE (reference sequence).

This chain links TRBV6-5 with TRBJ1-2; 8 bases map to TRBD1. Germline V gene lookup returns CDR1 MNHEY and CDR2 SVGAGI. This CDR3 spans 15 amino acids. The V and J ends lost 1 base and 4 bases, in that order; junction bases with no gene match: 5. The CDR3 DNA reads TGTGCCAGCAGTTACTTGGGGACAGGACCCTATGGCTACACCTTC. This sequence encodes CASSYLGTGPYGYTF.